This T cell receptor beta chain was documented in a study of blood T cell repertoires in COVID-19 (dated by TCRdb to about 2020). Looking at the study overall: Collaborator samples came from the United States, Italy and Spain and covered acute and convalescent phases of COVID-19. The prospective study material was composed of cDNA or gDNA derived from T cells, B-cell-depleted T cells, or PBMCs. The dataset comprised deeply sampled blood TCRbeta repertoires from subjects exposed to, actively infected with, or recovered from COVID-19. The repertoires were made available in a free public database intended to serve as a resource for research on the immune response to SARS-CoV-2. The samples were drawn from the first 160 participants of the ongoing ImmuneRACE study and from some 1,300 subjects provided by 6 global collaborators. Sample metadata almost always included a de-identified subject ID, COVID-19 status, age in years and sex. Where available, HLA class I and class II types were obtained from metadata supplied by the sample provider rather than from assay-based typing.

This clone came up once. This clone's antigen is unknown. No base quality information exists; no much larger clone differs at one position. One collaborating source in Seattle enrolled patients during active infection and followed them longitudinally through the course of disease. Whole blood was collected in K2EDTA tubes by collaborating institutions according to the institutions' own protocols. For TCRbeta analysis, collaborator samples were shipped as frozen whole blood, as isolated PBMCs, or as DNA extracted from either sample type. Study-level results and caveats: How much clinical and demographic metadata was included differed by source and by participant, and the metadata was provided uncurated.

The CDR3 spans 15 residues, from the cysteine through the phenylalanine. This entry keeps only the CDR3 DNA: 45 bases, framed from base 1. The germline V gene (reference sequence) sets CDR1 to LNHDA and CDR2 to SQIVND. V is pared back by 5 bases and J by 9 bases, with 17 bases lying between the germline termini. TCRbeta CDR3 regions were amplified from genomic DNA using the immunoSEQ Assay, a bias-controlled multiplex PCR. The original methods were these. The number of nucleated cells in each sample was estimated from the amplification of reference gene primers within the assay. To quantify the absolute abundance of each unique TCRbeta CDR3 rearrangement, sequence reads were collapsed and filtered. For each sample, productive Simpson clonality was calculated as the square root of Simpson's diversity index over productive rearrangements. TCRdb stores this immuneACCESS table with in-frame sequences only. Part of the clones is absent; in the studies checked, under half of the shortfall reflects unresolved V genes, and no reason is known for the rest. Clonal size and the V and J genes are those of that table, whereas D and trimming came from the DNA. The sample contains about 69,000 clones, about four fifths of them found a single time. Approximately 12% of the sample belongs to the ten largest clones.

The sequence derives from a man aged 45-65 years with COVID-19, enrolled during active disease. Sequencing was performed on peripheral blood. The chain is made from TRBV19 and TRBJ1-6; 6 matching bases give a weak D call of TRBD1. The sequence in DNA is TGTGCCAGTAGTTCCGGGACACTCATAACTTCACCCCTCCACTTT. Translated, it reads CASSSGTLITSPLHF.